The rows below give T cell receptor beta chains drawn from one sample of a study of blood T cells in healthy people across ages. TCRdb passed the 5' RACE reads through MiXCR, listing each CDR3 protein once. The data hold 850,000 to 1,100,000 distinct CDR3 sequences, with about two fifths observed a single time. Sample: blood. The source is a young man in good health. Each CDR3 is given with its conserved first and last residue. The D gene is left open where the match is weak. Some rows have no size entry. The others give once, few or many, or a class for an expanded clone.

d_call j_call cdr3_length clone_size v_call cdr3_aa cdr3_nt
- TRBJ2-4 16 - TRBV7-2 CASSLAQGLAKNIQYF TGTGCCAGCAGCTTAGCGCAGGGTCTGGCCAAAAACATTCAGTACTTC
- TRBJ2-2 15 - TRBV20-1 CSAINRDKNTGELFF TGCAGTGCTATCAACCGGGACAAGAACACCGGGGAGCTGTTTTTT
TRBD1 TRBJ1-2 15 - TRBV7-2 CASSTGDRILRGYTF TGTGCCAGCAGCACAGGGGACAGGATCCTTAGAGGCTACACCTTC
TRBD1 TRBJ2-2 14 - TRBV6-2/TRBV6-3 CASKDRANTGELFF TGTGCCAGCAAAGACAGGGCGAACACCGGGGAGCTGTTTTTT
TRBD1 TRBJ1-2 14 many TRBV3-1 CASSQGDSSYGYTF TGTGCCAGCAGCCAAGGGGACAGTTCCTATGGCTACACCTTC
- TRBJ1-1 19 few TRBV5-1 CASSLGRTRKAPKRTEAFF TGCGCCAGCAGCTTGGGGAGGACTAGGAAAGCCCCAAAACGCACTGAAGCTTTCTTT
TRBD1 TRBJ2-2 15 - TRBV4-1 CASSQEQGASGELFF TGCGCCAGCAGCCAAGAACAGGGGGCGAGCGGGGAGCTGTTTTTT
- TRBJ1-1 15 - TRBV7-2 CASSLEKGHITEAFF TGTGCCAGCAGCTTAGAGAAGGGACATATCACTGAAGCTTTCTTT
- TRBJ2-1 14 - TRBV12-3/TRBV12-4 CASRRLGSYNEQFF TGTGCCAGCAGAAGACTAGGCTCCTACAATGAGCAGTTCTTC
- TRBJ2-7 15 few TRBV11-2 CASSSIHRDIYEQYF TGTGCCAGCAGTTCGATTCACCGGGACATCTACGAGCAGTACTTC
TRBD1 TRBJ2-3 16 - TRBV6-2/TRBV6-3 CASSYFDRGGTDTQYF TGTGCCAGCAGTTACTTCGACAGGGGCGGCACAGATACGCAGTATTTT
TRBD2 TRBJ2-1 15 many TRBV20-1 CSATGLLLDYNEQFF TGCAGTGCTACGGGACTACTGTTAGACTACAATGAGCAGTTCTTC
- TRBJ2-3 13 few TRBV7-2 CASRPSSTDTQYF TGTGCCAGCAGACCTTCCAGCACAGATACGCAGTATTTT
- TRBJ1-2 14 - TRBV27 CASRESAALYGYTF TGTGCCAGCAGGGAATCCGCGGCCCTATATGGCTACACCTTC
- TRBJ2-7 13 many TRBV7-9 CASSPSSEYEQYF TGTGCCAGCAGCCCTTCTAGCGAATACGAGCAGTACTTC
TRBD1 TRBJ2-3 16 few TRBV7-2 CASSLVGDREIDTQYF TGTGCCAGCAGCTTAGTTGGGGACAGGGAGATAGATACGCAGTATTTT
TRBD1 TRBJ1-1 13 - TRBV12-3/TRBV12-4 CASSGQGNLEAFF TGTGCCAGCAGTGGACAGGGGAACCTTGAAGCTTTCTTT
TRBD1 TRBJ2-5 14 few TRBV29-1 CSVHGTGGRETQYF TGCAGCGTCCATGGGACAGGGGGTCGGGAGACCCAGTACTTC
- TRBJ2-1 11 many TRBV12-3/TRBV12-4 CASTLYNEQFF TGTGCCAGCACCCTCTACAATGAGCAGTTCTTC
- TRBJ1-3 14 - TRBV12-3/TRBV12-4 CANSFAGPGNTIYF TGTGCCAACAGTTTCGCGGGGCCTGGAAACACCATATATTTT
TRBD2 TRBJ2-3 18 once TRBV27 CASSQLRTSGGPTDTQYF TGTGCCAGCAGTCAACTCCGGACTAGCGGGGGGCCCACAGATACGCAGTATTTT
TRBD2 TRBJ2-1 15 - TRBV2 CASRQLAGGYTEQFF TGTGCCAGCAGGCAACTAGCGGGGGGATACACTGAGCAGTTCTTC